A selection of T cell receptor beta chains follows, all from one sample in a study of control samples from healthy donors and cancer patients. The protocol was immunoSEQ multiplex PCR, while the TCRdb copy is restricted to in-frame clones and leaves out a portion. The sample contains over 150,000 clones, 95% to 96% of which appear only once. What was sequenced was blood. These receptors were taken from a woman aged 30 to 39 in good health. Both conserved end residues are part of each CDR3. The D gene is left open where the match is weak.

d_call: -
cdr3_length: 15
v_call: TRBV3-1/TRBV3-2
j_call: TRBJ2-3
cdr3_aa: CASSNRDIFTDTQYF

d_call: -
cdr3_length: 15
v_call: TRBV27
j_call: TRBJ2-1
cdr3_aa: CASSQGSSSYNEQFF

d_call: -
cdr3_length: 14
v_call: TRBV6-6
j_call: TRBJ2-2
cdr3_aa: CASSYGPGPGELFF

d_call: TRBD2
cdr3_length: 15
v_call: TRBV6-5
j_call: TRBJ2-3
cdr3_aa: CASSLAGGRADTQYF

d_call: -
cdr3_length: 13
v_call: TRBV7-9
j_call: TRBJ2-2
cdr3_aa: CASSWTATGELFF

d_call: -
cdr3_length: 15
v_call: TRBV21-1
j_call: TRBJ1-1
cdr3_aa: CARRQGGALNTEAFF

d_call: TRBD1
cdr3_length: 14
v_call: TRBV5-1
j_call: TRBJ1-5
cdr3_aa: CASSQGTGDQPQHF

d_call: TRBD2
cdr3_length: 19
v_call: TRBV9
j_call: TRBJ2-1
cdr3_aa: CASSVTPGLAGGPGNEQFF

d_call: -
cdr3_length: 13
v_call: TRBV19
j_call: TRBJ2-7
cdr3_aa: CASSFLQGYEQYF

d_call: -
cdr3_length: 14
v_call: TRBV5-1
j_call: TRBJ2-7
cdr3_aa: CASSLETGWREQYF

d_call: TRBD2
cdr3_length: 16
v_call: TRBV4-2
j_call: TRBJ2-7
cdr3_aa: CASSQLTSGSLYEQYF

d_call: TRBD1
cdr3_length: 16
v_call: TRBV14
j_call: TRBJ2-2
cdr3_aa: CASSRTGWGSTGELFF

d_call: TRBD2
cdr3_length: 13
v_call: TRBV7-9
j_call: TRBJ2-7
cdr3_aa: CASSLGSGGEQYF

d_call: TRBD2
cdr3_length: 15
v_call: TRBV13
j_call: TRBJ2-5
cdr3_aa: CASSLSGGRWETQYF

d_call: -
cdr3_length: 13
v_call: TRBV2
j_call: TRBJ1-1
cdr3_aa: CASYGTKGTEAFF

d_call: -
cdr3_length: 15
v_call: TRBV3-1/TRBV3-2
j_call: TRBJ1-3
cdr3_aa: CASSFSTISGNTIYF

d_call: TRBD2
cdr3_length: 16
v_call: TRBV7-9
j_call: TRBJ2-1
cdr3_aa: CASSLVGGSINNEQFF

d_call: -
cdr3_length: 15
v_call: TRBV9
j_call: TRBJ2-3
cdr3_aa: CASSVVQGGEDTQYF

d_call: -
cdr3_length: 15
v_call: TRBV6-4
j_call: TRBJ2-1
cdr3_aa: CASSDSVEGGNEQFF

d_call: TRBD1
cdr3_length: 14
v_call: TRBV5-4
j_call: TRBJ1-2
cdr3_aa: CASSRGGADYGYTF

d_call: TRBD1
cdr3_length: 14
v_call: TRBV27
j_call: TRBJ2-5
cdr3_aa: CASSRTGGGETQYF

d_call: -
cdr3_length: 14
v_call: TRBV5-6
j_call: TRBJ2-2
cdr3_aa: CASSRGPNTGELFF

d_call: -
cdr3_length: 12
v_call: TRBV3-1/TRBV3-2
j_call: TRBJ2-7
cdr3_aa: CASSQEAYERYF

d_call: TRBD2
cdr3_length: 17
v_call: TRBV3-1/TRBV3-2
j_call: TRBJ2-7
cdr3_aa: CASSQDRRLAGGLEQYF

d_call: TRBD1
cdr3_length: 16
v_call: TRBV5-1
j_call: TRBJ2-2
cdr3_aa: CASSRTTGGMTGELFF

d_call: -
cdr3_length: 15
v_call: TRBV10-3
j_call: TRBJ2-1
cdr3_aa: CAISAVATAYNEQFF

d_call: TRBD2
cdr3_length: 15
v_call: TRBV7-7
j_call: TRBJ2-5
cdr3_aa: CASSPSRRGEETQYF

d_call: -
cdr3_length: 13
v_call: TRBV7-8
j_call: TRBJ1-5
cdr3_aa: CASSLGRGQPQHF

d_call: -
cdr3_length: 17
v_call: TRBV19
j_call: TRBJ1-4
cdr3_aa: CASSIDWRSSGNEKLFF

d_call: TRBD1
cdr3_length: 16
v_call: TRBV23-1
j_call: TRBJ1-2
cdr3_aa: CASSQRTGGRNYGYTF

d_call: -
cdr3_length: 16
v_call: TRBV5-1
j_call: TRBJ1-4
cdr3_aa: CASSLDQVATNEKLFF

d_call: -
cdr3_length: 15
v_call: TRBV5-6
j_call: TRBJ2-7
cdr3_aa: CASSFLRDHVHEQYF

d_call: TRBD1
cdr3_length: 14
v_call: TRBV4-1
j_call: TRBJ1-2
cdr3_aa: CASSQHGQGYGYTF

d_call: TRBD2
cdr3_length: 17
v_call: TRBV10-3
j_call: TRBJ2-4
cdr3_aa: CAISEGSGVGAKNIQYF

d_call: -
cdr3_length: 13
v_call: TRBV6-1
j_call: TRBJ1-2
cdr3_aa: CASKPRPGAGYTF

d_call: TRBD2
cdr3_length: 16
v_call: TRBV3-1/TRBV3-2
j_call: TRBJ2-3
cdr3_aa: CASSQRAGGLIDTQYF

d_call: -
cdr3_length: 14
v_call: TRBV18
j_call: TRBJ2-7
cdr3_aa: CASLAPGDSNEQYF